This is a list of T cell receptor beta chains from one sample in a study of blood T cell repertoires in COVID-19. Clones were read by immunoSEQ multiplex PCR, and TCRdb kept only the in-frame ones, dropping some. The sample includes a few hundred thousand clones, roughly 82% of them seen just once. The sample consisted of peripheral blood. Source of these receptors: an elderly man with acute or convalescent COVID-19. CDR3s include the opening cysteine and the closing phenylalanine or tryptophan. Fields, in order: CDR3 length, J gene, clone size, D gene, V gene, CDR3 protein, CDR3 DNA. D genes are given only for firm matches. Not all rows give a size; the values are once, few, many and, for expanded clones, a class.

length: 17; J: TRBJ1-3; size: -; D: TRBD1; V: TRBV7-6; CDR3: CASSEYPRQGAGNTIYF; DNA: TGTGCCAGCAGCGAATACCCCCGACAGGGCGCTGGAAACACCATATATTTT
length: 13; J: TRBJ2-1; size: -; D: -; V: TRBV3-1/TRBV3-2; CDR3: CASSQDRVNEQFF; DNA: TGTGCCAGCAGCCAAGATCGGGTGAATGAGCAGTTCTTC
length: 14; J: TRBJ2-7; size: -; D: TRBD1; V: TRBV10-1; CDR3: CASRLTGDFHEQYF; DNA: TGCGCCAGCCGTTTGACAGGGGATTTTCACGAGCAGTACTTC
length: 19; J: TRBJ1-6; size: few; D: -; V: TRBV6-2/TRBV6-3; CDR3: CASSYSIRRTAGFRSPLHF; DNA: TGTGCCAGCAGTTACTCGATTCGGCGGACAGCTGGATTTCGGTCACCCCTCCACTTT
length: 12; J: TRBJ1-4; size: -; D: -; V: TRBV27; CDR3: CASTRFGEKLFF; DNA: TGTGCCAGCACACGGTTTGGTGAAAAACTGTTTTTT
length: 14; J: TRBJ1-2; size: -; D: TRBD1; V: TRBV7-2; CDR3: CASSSGGQSLGYTF; DNA: TGTGCCAGCAGCTCCGGGGGACAGAGTCTTGGCTACACCTTC
length: 13; J: TRBJ2-3; size: -; D: -; V: TRBV19; CDR3: CASSPSDRVTQYF; DNA: TGTGCCAGTAGCCCATCCGATCGGGTTACGCAGTATTTT
length: 15; J: TRBJ2-6; size: -; D: -; V: TRBV5-5; CDR3: CASSRGGSGANVLTF; DNA: TGTGCCAGCAGCCGAGGGGGCTCTGGGGCCAACGTCCTGACTTTC
length: 16; J: TRBJ2-1; size: -; D: -; V: TRBV28; CDR3: CASSLGGPAAYNEQFF; DNA: TGTGCCAGCAGTTTAGGCGGGCCCGCGGCCTACAATGAGCAGTTCTTC
length: 14; J: TRBJ1-2; size: -; D: -; V: TRBV4-2; CDR3: CASSPKGGADGYTF; DNA: TGTGCCAGCAGCCCGAAGGGCGGGGCGGATGGCTACACCTTC
length: 18; J: TRBJ2-1; size: -; D: TRBD2; V: TRBV10-3; CDR3: CAISAARGGSGSNNEQFF; DNA: TGTGCCATCAGTGCCGCTCGGGGGGGTAGCGGGTCCAACAATGAGCAGTTCTTC
length: 16; J: TRBJ2-2; size: -; D: TRBD2; V: TRBV11-1; CDR3: CASSFVPGGETGELFF; DNA: TGTGCCAGCAGCTTCGTCCCGGGAGGAGAGACCGGGGAGCTGTTTTTT
length: 16; J: TRBJ1-1; size: once; D: -; V: TRBV3-1/TRBV3-2; CDR3: CASSPSGWGQGTEAFF; DNA: TGTGCCAGCAGCCCCTCTGGTTGGGGGCAGGGCACTGAAGCTTTCTTT
length: 15; J: TRBJ2-1; size: -; D: -; V: TRBV18; CDR3: CASSPQGSSYNEQFF; DNA: TGTGCCAGCTCACCGCAGGGCAGCTCCTACAATGAGCAGTTCTTC
length: 13; J: TRBJ2-5; size: -; D: -; V: TRBV2; CDR3: CASRSGYQETQYF; DNA: TGTGCCAGCAGGTCGGGGTACCAAGAGACCCAGTACTTC
length: 12; J: TRBJ1-6; size: -; D: TRBD1; V: TRBV25-1; CDR3: CASSTGDSPLHF; DNA: TGTGCCAGCTCGACAGGGGATTCACCCCTCCACTTT
length: 14; J: TRBJ1-5; size: -; D: -; V: TRBV19; CDR3: CASSIGAQGFNQHF; DNA: TGTGCCAGTAGTATAGGGGCACAGGGCTTCAATCAGCATTTT
length: 14; J: TRBJ1-1; size: few; D: -; V: TRBV7-9; CDR3: CASSLGGRNTEAFF; DNA: TGTGCCAGCAGCTTAGGAGGGAGGAACACTGAAGCTTTCTTT
length: 13; J: TRBJ2-5; size: -; D: -; V: TRBV4-3; CDR3: CASSQGLKETQYF; DNA: TGCGCCAGCAGCCAGGGGCTGAAAGAAACCCAGTACTTC
length: 13; J: TRBJ2-1; size: -; D: TRBD1; V: TRBV6-5; CDR3: CAIGDSSYNEQFF; DNA: TGTGCCATCGGGGACAGTTCCTACAATGAGCAGTTCTTC
length: 15; J: TRBJ1-4; size: -; D: -; V: TRBV19; CDR3: CASSILTGSNEKLFF; DNA: TGTGCCAGTAGTATCCTGACAGGATCTAATGAAAAACTGTTTTTT
length: 14; J: TRBJ1-2; size: -; D: -; V: TRBV15; CDR3: CATSTSRADYGYTF; DNA: TGTGCCACCAGCACAAGCAGGGCTGACTATGGCTACACCTTC
length: 14; J: TRBJ1-1; size: few; D: -; V: TRBV19; CDR3: CASRFDLVGTEAFF; DNA: TGTGCCAGTAGATTCGACCTAGTCGGCACTGAAGCTTTCTTT
length: 19; J: TRBJ1-1; size: -; D: -; V: TRBV19; CDR3: CASSPSRRDFKQQNTEAFF; DNA: TGTGCCAGTAGTCCCAGTAGACGGGACTTCAAACAACAAAACACTGAAGCTTTCTTT
length: 13; J: TRBJ2-7; size: -; D: -; V: TRBV5-4; CDR3: CASSSSPGYEQYF; DNA: TGTGCCAGCAGCTCGAGCCCAGGCTACGAGCAGTACTTC
length: 14; J: TRBJ2-3; size: -; D: -; V: TRBV7-2; CDR3: CASTPGILTDTQYF; DNA: TGTGCCAGCACCCCAGGGATTCTTACAGATACGCAGTATTTT
length: 17; J: TRBJ1-5; size: -; D: TRBD1; V: TRBV5-4; CDR3: CASTGDRGSDSNQPQHF; DNA: TGTGCCTCTACCGGGGACAGGGGGAGTGATAGCAATCAGCCCCAGCATTTT
length: 12; J: TRBJ2-3; size: -; D: TRBD1; V: TRBV29-1; CDR3: CSVATGADTQYF; DNA: TGCAGCGTTGCTACAGGGGCAGATACGCAGTATTTT
length: 13; J: TRBJ2-3; size: -; D: -; V: TRBV5-5; CDR3: CASSLAVVNTQYF; DNA: TGTGCCAGCAGCTTGGCGGTGGTAAATACGCAGTATTTT
length: 16; J: TRBJ1-1; size: once; D: TRBD1; V: TRBV5-8; CDR3: CASSLVGGQTFYEAFF; DNA: TGTGCCAGCAGCTTGGTAGGGGGACAGACGTTCTATGAAGCTTTCTTT
length: 14; J: TRBJ2-7; size: -; D: TRBD1; V: TRBV2; CDR3: CASRPQGDRGEQYF; DNA: TGTGCCAGCAGACCCCAGGGGGATCGAGGCGAGCAGTACTTC
length: 16; J: TRBJ2-1; size: -; D: -; V: TRBV6-5; CDR3: CASSYSKGVANNEQFF; DNA: TGTGCCAGCAGTTACTCGAAGGGGGTGGCAAACAATGAGCAGTTCTTC
length: 15; J: TRBJ2-5; size: -; D: -; V: TRBV3-1/TRBV3-2; CDR3: CASSQLGLGGETQYF; DNA: TGTGCCAGCAGCCAACTGGGACTTGGGGGGGAGACCCAGTACTTC
length: 13; J: TRBJ2-4; size: once; D: TRBD1; V: TRBV7-9; CDR3: CASSFDRVNIQYF; DNA: TGTGCCAGCAGCTTCGACAGGGTGAACATTCAGTACTTC
length: 14; J: TRBJ2-3; size: -; D: -; V: TRBV6-4; CDR3: CASSLAGATDTQYF; DNA: TGTGCCAGCAGCTTAGCTGGGGCCACAGATACGCAGTATTTT
length: 11; J: TRBJ1-2; size: -; D: -; V: TRBV12-3/TRBV12-4; CDR3: CASSSYLGYTF; DNA: TGTGCCAGCAGTTCTTATCTTGGCTACACCTTC
length: 11; J: TRBJ1-2; size: -; D: -; V: TRBV20-1; CDR3: CSARETSGYTF; DNA: TGCAGTGCTAGAGAAACCAGTGGCTACACCTTC
length: 13; J: TRBJ2-2; size: -; D: -; V: TRBV4-2; CDR3: CASSKGYTGELFF; DNA: TGTGCCAGCAGCAAGGGGTACACCGGGGAGCTGTTTTTT
length: 15; J: TRBJ1-1; size: -; D: -; V: TRBV18; CDR3: CASSPQGVGITEAFF; DNA: TGTGCCAGCTCACCACAGGGAGTCGGAATAACTGAAGCTTTCTTT
length: 16; J: TRBJ1-2; size: -; D: -; V: TRBV5-4; CDR3: CASSPTGGQTSYGYTF; DNA: TGTGCCAGCAGCCCCACGGGAGGGCAGACTTCCTATGGCTACACCTTC
length: 14; J: TRBJ1-1; size: -; D: TRBD1; V: TRBV28; CDR3: CASSPQGRHTEAFF; DNA: TGTGCCAGCAGTCCACAGGGGAGGCACACTGAAGCTTTCTTT
length: 16; J: TRBJ2-1; size: -; D: -; V: TRBV2; CDR3: CASSDPTTVSLNEQFF; DNA: TGTGCCAGCAGTGACCCAACCACGGTATCGCTCAATGAGCAGTTCTTC
length: 13; J: TRBJ1-2; size: once; D: -; V: TRBV5-1; CDR3: CASSLEVPGGYTF; DNA: TGCGCCAGCAGCTTGGAAGTCCCCGGGGGCTACACCTTC
length: 14; J: TRBJ1-3; size: -; D: TRBD1; V: TRBV5-5; CDR3: CASSHGQAGNTIYF; DNA: TGTGCCAGCAGTCACGGACAGGCTGGAAACACCATATATTTT
length: 15; J: TRBJ2-3; size: once; D: TRBD2; V: TRBV5-1; CDR3: CASSSGGTSVGTQYF; DNA: TGCGCCAGCAGCTCGGGGGGGACTAGCGTGGGTACGCAGTATTTT
length: 16; J: TRBJ1-1; size: -; D: -; V: TRBV7-9; CDR3: CASSLGRTDWGTEAFF; DNA: TGTGCCAGCAGCTTAGGCCGGACAGATTGGGGGACTGAAGCTTTCTTT
length: 13; J: TRBJ1-1; size: -; D: -; V: TRBV5-6; CDR3: CASSRWEAEGTFF; DNA: TGTGCCAGCAGCCGGTGGGAGGCCGAGGGGACTTTCTTT
length: 15; J: TRBJ2-2; size: -; D: TRBD1; V: TRBV18; CDR3: CASSLGQGRTGELFF; DNA: TGTGCCAGCTCTCTTGGACAGGGCAGGACCGGGGAGCTGTTTTTT
length: 15; J: TRBJ1-6; size: -; D: TRBD1; V: TRBV7-9; CDR3: CASSSPDRGNSPLHF; DNA: TGTGCCAGCAGCTCCCCGGACAGGGGAAATTCACCCCTCCACTTT
length: 19; J: TRBJ2-5; size: -; D: -; V: TRBV21-1; CDR3: CASSKASKGRLAAEETQYF; DNA: TGTGCCAGCAGCAAAGCCAGCAAGGGGCGGCTAGCGGCAGAAGAGACCCAGTACTTC
length: 16; J: TRBJ1-5; size: once; D: -; V: TRBV28; CDR3: CASSLDSLYSNQPQHF; DNA: TGTGCCAGCAGTTTGGACAGCCTATATAGCAATCAGCCCCAGCATTTT